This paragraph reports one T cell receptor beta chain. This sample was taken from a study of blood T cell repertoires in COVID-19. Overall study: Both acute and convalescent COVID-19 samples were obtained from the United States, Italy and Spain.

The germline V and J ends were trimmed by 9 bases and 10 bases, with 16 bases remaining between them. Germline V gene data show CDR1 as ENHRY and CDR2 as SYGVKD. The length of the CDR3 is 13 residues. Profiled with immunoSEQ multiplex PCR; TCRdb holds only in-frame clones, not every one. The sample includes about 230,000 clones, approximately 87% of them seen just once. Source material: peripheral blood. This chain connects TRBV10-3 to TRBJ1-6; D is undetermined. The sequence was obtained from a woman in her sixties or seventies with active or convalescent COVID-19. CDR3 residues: CAISRGGESPLHF. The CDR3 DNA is TGTGCCATTTCTCGAGGTGGAGAGTCACCCCTCCACTTT.